The sequence of this T cell receptor (beta chain) was determined in a study of persistence of HIV-infected CD4 T cells. About the research overall: Median time on suppressive ART was about eight years.

This was the immunoSEQ version 4 assay in survey mode. This table comes from immunoSEQ multiplex PCR, and its TCRdb copy is limited to in-frame clones, with some not included. The repertoire has about 36,000 clones, around 85% of them found once; the top ten carry approximately 5.4%. V was pared by 3 bases and J by 6 bases, with 7 bases of the junction left unmatched. Germline V lookup: CDR1 KGHSH, CDR2 LQKENI. This CDR3 contains 15 residues. Cells were stimulated with overlapping HIV-1 Gag 15-mer peptides. CD40L/CD69 double-negative CD45RO-high memory CD4+ T cells were collected. Adults with HIV-1 started suppressive ART while chronically infected. This clone was recorded only once. Its antigen remains unidentified.

The starting material was cultured CD4+ T cells from PBMCs, obtained from a patient who received antiretroviral therapy. The rearrangement joins TRBV18 to TRBJ2-1; TRBD2 matches at 8 bases. The sequence derives from an adult with HIV. The donor label of this sample is uncertain. CDR3 DNA sequence: TGTGCCAGCTCACCCCCGGGGGGGCCCGGCAATGAGCAGTTCTTC. It is translated as CASSPPGGPGNEQFF.